These T cell receptor beta chains were read from a single sample in a study of blood T cells in healthy people across ages. TCRdb processed the 5' RACE reads anew with MiXCR; each CDR3 protein has one entry. The table includes roughly 1.4 million distinct CDR3 sequences, around 55% detected once. The specimen sequenced was blood. The origin of the receptors is a man between 18 and 29 years old in good health. Each CDR3 is given with its conserved first and last residue. Fields, in order: V gene, J gene, CDR3 protein.

TRBV4-1	TRBJ1-1	CASSLRTGVNTEAFF
TRBV27	TRBJ2-3	CAGSGSGIDTQYF
TRBV10-3	TRBJ2-7	CAIRELVSSYEQYF
TRBV3-1	TRBJ2-1	CASSQGGLAGLGFF
TRBV25-1	TRBJ2-4	CASSEELAGANIQYF
TRBV7-9	NA	CASSSPGRFHEQYF
TRBV6-4	TRBJ2-3	CASSDSRGTTQYF
TRBV11-2	TRBJ1-1	CASSPSIGNTEAFF
TRBV10-3	TRBJ2-4	CAINRRGEQYF
TRBV10-3	TRBJ2-2	CAISTNRDREFGELFF
TRBV5-1	TRBJ2-7	CASSLVNGYSYEQYF
TRBV27	TRBJ1-1	CASSSTESNTEAFF
TRBV7-6	TRBJ2-5	CASSAGLAGVEETQYF
TRBV6-1	TRBJ1-5	CASSGQGGDQPQHF
TRBV25-1	TRBJ2-3	CASADRSGTDTQYF
TRBV3-1	TRBJ2-6	CASSQDLLLFGSGANVLTF
TRBV4-2	TRBJ2-2	CASSPGLAGSYTGELFF
TRBV3-1	TRBJ2-7	CASSQVADPEQYF
TRBV10-3	TRBJ1-1	CAISEGRQGTNTEAFF
TRBV4-1	TRBJ2-1	CASSQGRDSNRAGGLYNEQFF
TRBV29-1	TRBJ2-7	CSVSSPSSSYEQYF
TRBV6-2/TRBV6-3	TRBJ2-5	CASSAVRGGETQYF